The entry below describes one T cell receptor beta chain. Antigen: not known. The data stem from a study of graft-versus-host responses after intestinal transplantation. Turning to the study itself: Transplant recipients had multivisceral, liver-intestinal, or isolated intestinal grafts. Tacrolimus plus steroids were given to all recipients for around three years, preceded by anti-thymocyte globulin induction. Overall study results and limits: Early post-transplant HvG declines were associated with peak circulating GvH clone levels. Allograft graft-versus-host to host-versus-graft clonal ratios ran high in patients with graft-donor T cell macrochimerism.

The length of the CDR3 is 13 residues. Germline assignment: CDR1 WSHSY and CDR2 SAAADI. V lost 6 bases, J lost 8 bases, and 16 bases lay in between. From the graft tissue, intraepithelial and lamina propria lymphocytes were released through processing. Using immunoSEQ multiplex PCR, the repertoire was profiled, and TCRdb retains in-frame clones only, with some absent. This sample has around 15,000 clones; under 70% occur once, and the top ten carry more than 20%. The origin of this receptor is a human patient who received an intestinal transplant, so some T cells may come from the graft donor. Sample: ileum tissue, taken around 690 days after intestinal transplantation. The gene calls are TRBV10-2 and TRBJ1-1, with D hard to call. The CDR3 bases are TGCGCCAGCAGCCAGAGACGGATCGGGGAAGCTTTCTTT. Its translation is CASSQRRIGEAFF.